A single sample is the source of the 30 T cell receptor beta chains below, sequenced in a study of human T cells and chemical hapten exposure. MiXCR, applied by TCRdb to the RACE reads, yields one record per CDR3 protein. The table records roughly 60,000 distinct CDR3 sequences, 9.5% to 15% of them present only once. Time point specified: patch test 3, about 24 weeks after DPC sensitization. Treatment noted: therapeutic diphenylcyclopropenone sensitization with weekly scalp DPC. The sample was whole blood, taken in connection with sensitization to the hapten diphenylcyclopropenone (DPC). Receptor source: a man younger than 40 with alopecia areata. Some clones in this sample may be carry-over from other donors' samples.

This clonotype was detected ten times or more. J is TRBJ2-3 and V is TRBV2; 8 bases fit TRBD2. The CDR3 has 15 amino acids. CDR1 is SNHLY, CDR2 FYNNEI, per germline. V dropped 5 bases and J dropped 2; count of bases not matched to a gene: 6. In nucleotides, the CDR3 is TGTGCCAGCAGTCTCGGGACTAGACACACAGATACGCAGTATTTT. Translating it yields CASSLGTRHTDTQYF.

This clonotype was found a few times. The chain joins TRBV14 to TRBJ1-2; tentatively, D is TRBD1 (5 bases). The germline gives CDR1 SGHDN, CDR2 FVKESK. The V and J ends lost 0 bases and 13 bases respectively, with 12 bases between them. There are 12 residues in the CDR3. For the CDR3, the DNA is TGTGCCAGCAGCCAAGATAATGCAGGGAGCACCTTC. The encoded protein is CASSQDNAGSTF.

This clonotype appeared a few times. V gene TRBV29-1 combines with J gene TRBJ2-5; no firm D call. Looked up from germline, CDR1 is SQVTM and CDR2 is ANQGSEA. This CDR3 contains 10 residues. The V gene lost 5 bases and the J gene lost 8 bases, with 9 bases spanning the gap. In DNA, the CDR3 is TGCAGCGTTTCGTTGGATACCCAGTACTTC. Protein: CSVSLDTQYF.

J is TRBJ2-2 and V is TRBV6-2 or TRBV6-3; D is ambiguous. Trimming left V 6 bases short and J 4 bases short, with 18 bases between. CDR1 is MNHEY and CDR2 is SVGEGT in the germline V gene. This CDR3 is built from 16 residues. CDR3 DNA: TGTGCCAGCAGCCCCCCTCGGGTCAGAGGCACCGGGGAGCTGTTTTTT. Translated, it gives CASSPPRVRGTGELFF.

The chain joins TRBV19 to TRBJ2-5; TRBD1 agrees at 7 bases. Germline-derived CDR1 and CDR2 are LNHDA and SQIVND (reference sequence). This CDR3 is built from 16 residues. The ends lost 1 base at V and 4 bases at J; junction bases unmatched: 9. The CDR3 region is CASSIGGTGEGETQYF. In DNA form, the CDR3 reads TGTGCCAGTAGTATAGGGGGAACAGGGGAAGGAGAGACCCAGTACTTC. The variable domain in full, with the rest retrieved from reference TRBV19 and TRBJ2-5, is DGGITQSPKYLFRKEGQNVTLSCEQNLNHDAMYWYRQDPGQGLRLIYYSQIVNDFQKGDIAEGYSVSREKKESFPLTVTSAQKNPTAFYLCASSIGGTGEGETQYFGPGTRLLVL.

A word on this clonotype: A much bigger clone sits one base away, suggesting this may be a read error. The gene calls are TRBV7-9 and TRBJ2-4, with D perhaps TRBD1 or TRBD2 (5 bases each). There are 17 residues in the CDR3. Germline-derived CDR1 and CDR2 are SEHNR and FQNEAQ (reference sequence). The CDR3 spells CASSLMGTDLAGNIQCF. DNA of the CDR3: TGTGCCAGCAGCTTAATGGGGACGGACCTAGCAGGAAACATTCAGTGCTTC.

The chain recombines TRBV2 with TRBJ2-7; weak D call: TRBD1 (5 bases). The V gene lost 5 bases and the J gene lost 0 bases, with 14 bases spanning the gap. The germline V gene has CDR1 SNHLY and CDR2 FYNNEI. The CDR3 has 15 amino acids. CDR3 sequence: CASSTFTGSSYEQYF. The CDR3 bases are TGTGCCAGCAGTACTTTTACAGGTAGCTCCTACGAGCAGTACTTC. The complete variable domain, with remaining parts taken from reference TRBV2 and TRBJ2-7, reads EPEVTQTPSHQVTQMGQEVILRCVPISNHLYFYWYRQILGQKVEFLVSFYNNEISEKSEIFDDQFSVERPDGSNFTLKIRSTKLEDSAMYFCASSTFTGSSYEQYFGPGTRLTVT.

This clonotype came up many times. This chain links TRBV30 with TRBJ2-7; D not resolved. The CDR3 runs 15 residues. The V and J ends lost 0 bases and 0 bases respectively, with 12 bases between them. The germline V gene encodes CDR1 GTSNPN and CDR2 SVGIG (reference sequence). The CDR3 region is CAWSVQRVYSYEQYF. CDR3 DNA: TGTGCCTGGAGTGTACAAAGGGTCTACTCCTACGAGCAGTACTTC. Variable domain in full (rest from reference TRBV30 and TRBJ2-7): SQTIHQWPATLVQPVGSPLSLECTVEGTSNPNLYWYRQAAGRGLQLLFYSVGIGQISSEVPQNLSASRPQDRQFILSSKKLLLSDSGFYLCAWSVQRVYSYEQYFGPGTRLTVT.

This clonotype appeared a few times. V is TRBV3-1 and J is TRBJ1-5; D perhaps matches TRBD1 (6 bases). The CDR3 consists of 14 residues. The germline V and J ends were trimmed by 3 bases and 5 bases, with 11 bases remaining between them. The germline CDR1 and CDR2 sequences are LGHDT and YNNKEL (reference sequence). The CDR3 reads CASSHPGGDQPQHF. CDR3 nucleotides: TGTGCCAGCAGCCATCCCGGGGGCGATCAGCCCCAGCATTTT.

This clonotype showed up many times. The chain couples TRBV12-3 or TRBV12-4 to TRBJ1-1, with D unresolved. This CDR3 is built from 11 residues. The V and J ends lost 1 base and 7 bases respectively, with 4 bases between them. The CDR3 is CASSLGGEAFF. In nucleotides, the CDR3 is TGTGCCAGCAGTTTAGGGGGTGAAGCTTTCTTT.

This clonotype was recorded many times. The CDR3 loop reads CASNPGTPSDGELFF. In nucleotides, the CDR3 is TGTGCCAGCAACCCGGGCACTCCGTCGGACGGGGAGCTGTTTTTT. V usage is TRBV7-9 and J usage is TRBJ2-2; D gene uncertain. Deletions cut 7 bases from V and 7 bases from J, with 19 bases between. The CDR3 has 15 residues. Looked up from germline, CDR1 is SEHNR and CDR2 is FQNEAQ (reference sequence).

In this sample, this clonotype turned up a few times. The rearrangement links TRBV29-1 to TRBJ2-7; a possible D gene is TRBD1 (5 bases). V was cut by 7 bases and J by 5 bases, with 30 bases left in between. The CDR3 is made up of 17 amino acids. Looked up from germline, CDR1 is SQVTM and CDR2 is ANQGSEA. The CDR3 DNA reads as TGCAGCGCCGAAAAGGGGCAGGACCCCTCCTATTGCGACGAGCAGTACTTC. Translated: CSAEKGQDPSYCDEQYF.

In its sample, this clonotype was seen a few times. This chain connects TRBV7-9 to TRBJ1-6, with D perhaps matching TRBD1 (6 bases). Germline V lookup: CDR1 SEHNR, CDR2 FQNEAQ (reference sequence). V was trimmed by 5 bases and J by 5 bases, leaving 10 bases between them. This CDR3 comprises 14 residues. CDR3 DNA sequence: TGTGCCAGCAGCCAAGGACAGCATAATTCACCCCTCCACTTT. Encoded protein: CASSQGQHNSPLHF. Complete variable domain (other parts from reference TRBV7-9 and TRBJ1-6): DTGVSQNPRHKITKRGQNVTFRCDPISEHNRLYWYRQTLGQGPEFLTYFQNEAQLEKSRLLSDRFSAERPKGSFSTLEIQRTEQGDSAMYLCASSQGQHNSPLHFGNGTRLTVT.

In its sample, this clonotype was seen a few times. The CDR3 DNA reads as TGTGCCACCAGTGATGGGGCCCCCAACTATGGCTACACCTTC. It is translated as CATSDGAPNYGYTF. This chain joins TRBV24-1 and TRBJ1-2; D possibly corresponds to TRBD1 (5 bases). This CDR3 contains 14 residues. Trimming left V 3 bases short and J 2 bases short, with 9 bases between. Germline V lookup: CDR1 KGHDR, CDR2 SFDVKD.

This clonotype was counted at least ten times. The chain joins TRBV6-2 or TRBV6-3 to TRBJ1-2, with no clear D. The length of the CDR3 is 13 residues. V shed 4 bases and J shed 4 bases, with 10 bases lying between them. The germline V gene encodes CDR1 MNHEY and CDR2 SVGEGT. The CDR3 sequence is CASSWDQLYGYTF. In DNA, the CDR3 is TGTGCCAGCAGTTGGGATCAGCTCTATGGCTACACCTTC.

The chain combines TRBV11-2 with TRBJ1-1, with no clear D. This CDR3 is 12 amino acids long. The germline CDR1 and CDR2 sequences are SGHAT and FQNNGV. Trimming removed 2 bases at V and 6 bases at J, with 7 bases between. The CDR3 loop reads CASSLLYAEAFF. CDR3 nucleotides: TGTGCCAGCAGCTTACTCTACGCTGAAGCTTTCTTT.

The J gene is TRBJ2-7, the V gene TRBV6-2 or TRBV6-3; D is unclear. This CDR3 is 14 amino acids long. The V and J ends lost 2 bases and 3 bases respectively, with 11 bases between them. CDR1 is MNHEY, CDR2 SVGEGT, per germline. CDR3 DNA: TGTGCCAGCAGTTACGGGAAGGTTCTCTACGAGCAGTACTTC. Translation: CASSYGKVLYEQYF.

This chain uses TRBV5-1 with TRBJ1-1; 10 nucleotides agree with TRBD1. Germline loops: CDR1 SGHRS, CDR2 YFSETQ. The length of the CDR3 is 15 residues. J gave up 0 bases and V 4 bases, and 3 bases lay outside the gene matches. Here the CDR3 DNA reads TGCGCCAGCAGCCGGGGACAGGGGCTGAACACTGAAGCTTTCTTT. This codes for CASSRGQGLNTEAFF. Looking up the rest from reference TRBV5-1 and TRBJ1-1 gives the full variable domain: KAGVTQTPRYLIKTRGQQVTLSCSPISGHRSVSWYQQTPGQGLQFLFEYFSETQRNKGNFPGRFSGRQFSNSRSEMNVSTLELGDSALYLCASSRGQGLNTEAFFGQGTRLTVV.

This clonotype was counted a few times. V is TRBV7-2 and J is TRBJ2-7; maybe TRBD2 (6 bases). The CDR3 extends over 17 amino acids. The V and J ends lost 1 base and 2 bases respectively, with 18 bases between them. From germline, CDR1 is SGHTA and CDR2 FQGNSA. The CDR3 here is CASSLGGVSNPTYEQYF. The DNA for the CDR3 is TGTGCCAGCAGCTTAGGCGGGGTTAGTAACCCGACCTACGAGCAGTACTTC. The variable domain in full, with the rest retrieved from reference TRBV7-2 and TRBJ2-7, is GAGVSQSPSNKVTEKGKDVELRCDPISGHTALYWYRQSLGQGLEFLIYFQGNSAPDKSGLPSDRFSAERTGGSVSTLTIQRTQQEDSAVYLCASSLGGVSNPTYEQYFGPGTRLTVT.

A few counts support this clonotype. DNA of the CDR3: TGCGCCAGCAGTCCCAGGGGAGGGAACTATGGCTACACCTTC. Translation gives CASSPRGGNYGYTF. The chain recombines TRBV23-1 with TRBJ1-2; D might be TRBD1 (6 bases). TRBV23-1 is sorted into the ORF group, with uncertain function. This CDR3 is 14 amino acids long. The germline V and J ends were trimmed by 4 bases and 2 bases, with 11 bases remaining between them.

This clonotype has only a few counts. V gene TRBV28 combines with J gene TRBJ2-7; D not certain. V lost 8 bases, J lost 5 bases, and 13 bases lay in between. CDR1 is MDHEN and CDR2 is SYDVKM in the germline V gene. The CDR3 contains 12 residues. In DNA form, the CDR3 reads TGTGCCAGCGGCGCGGCGAGCCACGAGCAGTACTTC. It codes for CASGAASHEQYF.

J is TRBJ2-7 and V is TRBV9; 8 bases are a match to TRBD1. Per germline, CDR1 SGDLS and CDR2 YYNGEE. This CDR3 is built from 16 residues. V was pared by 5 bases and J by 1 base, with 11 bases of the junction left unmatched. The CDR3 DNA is TGTGCCAGCAGTAAATTACAGGGGGAAGGTTCCTACGAGCAGTACTTC. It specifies CASSKLQGEGSYEQYF.

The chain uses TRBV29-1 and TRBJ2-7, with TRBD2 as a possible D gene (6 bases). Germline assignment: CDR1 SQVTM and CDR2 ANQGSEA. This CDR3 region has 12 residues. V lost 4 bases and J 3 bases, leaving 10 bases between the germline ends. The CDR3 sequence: CSVGEDYYEQYF. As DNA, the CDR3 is TGCAGCGTTGGGGAGGATTACTACGAGCAGTACTTC.

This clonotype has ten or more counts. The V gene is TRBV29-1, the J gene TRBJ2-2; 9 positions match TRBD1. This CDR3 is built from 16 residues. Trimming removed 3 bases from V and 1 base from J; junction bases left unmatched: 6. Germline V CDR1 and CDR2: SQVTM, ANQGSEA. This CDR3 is CSVEDPGQGNTGELFF. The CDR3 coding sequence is TGCAGCGTTGAGGATCCGGGACAGGGGAACACCGGGGAGCTGTTTTTT.

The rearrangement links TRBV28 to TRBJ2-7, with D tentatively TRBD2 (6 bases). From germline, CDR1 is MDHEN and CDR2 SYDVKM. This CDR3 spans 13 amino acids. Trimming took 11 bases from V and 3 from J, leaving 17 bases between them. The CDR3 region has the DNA TGTGCCGGTCGGGGGATAGACGGCTACGAGCAGTACTTC. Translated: CAGRGIDGYEQYF.

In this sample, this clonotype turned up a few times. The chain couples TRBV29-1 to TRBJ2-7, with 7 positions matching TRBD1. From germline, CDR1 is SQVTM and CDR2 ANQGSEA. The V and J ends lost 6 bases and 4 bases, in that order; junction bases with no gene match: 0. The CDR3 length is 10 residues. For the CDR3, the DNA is TGCAGCGTGGGACAGTACGAGCAGTACTTC. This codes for CSVGQYEQYF.

The CDR3 nucleotides are TGTGCCAGCAGCTCCGAGGACAGGTCTGAGCAGTTCTTC. Its protein product is CASSSEDRSEQFF. This chain uses TRBV11-3 with TRBJ2-1; 7 bases are shared with TRBD1. The CDR3 consists of 13 residues. Germline CDR1 is SGHNT and CDR2 is YENEEA. V was clipped by 4 bases and J by 9 bases; unmatched bases: 6.

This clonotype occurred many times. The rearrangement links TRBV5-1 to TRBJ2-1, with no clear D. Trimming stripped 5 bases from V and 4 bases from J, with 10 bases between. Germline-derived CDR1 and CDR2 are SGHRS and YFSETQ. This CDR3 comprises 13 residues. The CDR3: CASRATEYNEQFF. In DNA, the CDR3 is TGCGCCAGCAGGGCTACGGAGTACAATGAGCAGTTCTTC.

The CDR3 loop is CASSSGTEKETQYF. The CDR3 coding sequence is TGCGCCAGCAGCTCCGGGACCGAGAAAGAGACCCAGTACTTC. This sequence joins TRBV5-1 and TRBJ2-5, with D possibly called TRBD1 or TRBD2 (5 bases each). Germline values: CDR1 SGHRS, CDR2 YFSETQ. The V gene lost 3 bases and the J gene lost 3 bases, with 12 bases spanning the gap. The CDR3 covers 14 residues.

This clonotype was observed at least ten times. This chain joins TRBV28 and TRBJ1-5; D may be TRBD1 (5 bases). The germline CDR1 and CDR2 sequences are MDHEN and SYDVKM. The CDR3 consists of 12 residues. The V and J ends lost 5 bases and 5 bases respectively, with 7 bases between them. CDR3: CASSRGYQPQHF. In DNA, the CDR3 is TGTGCCAGCAGTCGGGGGTATCAGCCCCAGCATTTT.